Detailed here is one T cell receptor beta chain. The data originate from a study of blood T cells in healthy people across ages. Trimming left V 1 base short and J 0 bases short, with 7 bases between. CDR1 is MGHRA and CDR2 is YSYEKL in the germline V gene. The CDR3 length is 16 residues. A sample-barcoded 5' primer and a J-beta primer mix were used in a second PCR of roughly 6 to 12 cycles. TCRdb redid the calling of the 5' RACE reads with MiXCR, one entry per CDR3 protein. This sample carries over 1,500,000 distinct CDR3 sequences, about 50% of them seen once, and the ten largest clones take roughly 2%.

The TCR was taken from a woman aged 40 to 49 in good health. Sequencing was performed on blood. V is TRBV4-1 and J is TRBJ2-6, with D uncertain. The CDR3 region is CASSQGAVSGANVLTF. In DNA form, the CDR3 reads TGCGCCAGCAGCCAAGGAGCTGTCTCTGGGGCCAACGTCCTGACTTTC.